Presented here are 32 T cell receptor beta chains from one specimen sequenced in a study of vaccination effects on CD4 cells after COVID-19. Measured with immunoSEQ multiplex PCR; TCRdb has only the in-frame clones, and not every one. The sample has 30,000 to 45,000 clones, about 69% seen once; the top ten hold about 15%. Antigen specificity for these receptors is unknown. With the ViraFEST assay, the study expanded antigen-specific CD4+ T cells using viral peptide pools, then sequenced them. Following 10 days of culture, CD4+ T cells were isolated. Among the vaccine recipients, none had a prior SARS-CoV-2 infection, and nucleocapsid antibodies were negative. The sample was CD4+ T cells from PBMCs cultured with HCoV-OC43 spike peptides, taken before COVID-19 vaccination. Subset of the sample: HCoV-OC43 spike overlapping peptide pool stimulation. The source is a human donor who received a COVID-19 vaccine.

The chain's CDR3 is CASSDSKGGNTQYF. CDR3 coding DNA: TGTGCCAGCAGTGACTCGAAGGGGGGAAATACGCAGTATTTT. The genes are TRBV6-4 and TRBJ2-3; the D call may be TRBD1 or TRBD2 (6 bases each). Trimming took 0 bases from V and 7 from J, leaving 11 bases between them. The CDR3 consists of 14 residues. The germline V gene has CDR1 MRHNA and CDR2 SNTAGT.

The gene calls are TRBV20-1 and TRBJ2-7, with D maybe TRBD1 (5 bases). Trimming cost V 3 bases and J 2 bases, with 14 bases left between them. CDR3 length equals 14 residues. Germline V gene sequence: CDR1 DFQATT, CDR2 SNEGSKA (reference sequence). The CDR3 reads CSASPAQGAYEQYF. Here the CDR3 DNA reads TGCAGTGCTAGTCCGGCCCAGGGCGCCTACGAGCAGTACTTC.

This clone was counted between two and nine times. CDR3 coding DNA: TGTGCTAGTGGCGTGGGACTTCTGAATGAGCAGTTCTTC. Its translation is CASGVGLLNEQFF. V gene TRBV12-5 combines with J gene TRBJ2-1, with D perhaps TRBD2 (6 bases). Trimming stripped 6 bases from V and 7 bases from J, with 13 bases between. CDR1 and CDR2 from the germline V gene are LGHNT and FRNRAP. This CDR3 region has 13 residues. Combining the CDR3 with reference TRBV12-5 and TRBJ2-1 gives the whole variable domain DARVTQTPRHKVTEMGQEVTMRCQPILGHNTVFWYRQTMMQGLELLAYFRNRAPLDDSGMPKDRFSAEMPDATLATLKIQPSEPRDSAVYFCASGVGLLNEQFFGPGTRLTVL.

This clone is medium-sized. V usage is TRBV30 and J usage is TRBJ2-5, with D unclear. The ends were cut back, 2 bases at V and 1 base at J, with 8 bases in the middle. The CDR3 contains 13 residues. Germline loops: CDR1 GTSNPN, CDR2 SVGIG (reference sequence). CDR3 in DNA: TGTGCCTGGAGTTTGGGTAGCCAAGAGACCCAGTACTTC. It codes for CAWSLGSQETQYF.

In its sample, this clone was seen once. The genes are TRBV5-4 and TRBJ2-1; maybe TRBD2 (5 bases). V was pared by 1 base and J by 2 bases, with 10 bases between. The CDR3 runs 15 residues. CDR1 and CDR2 from the germline V gene are SGHNT and YYREEE (reference sequence). In DNA, the CDR3 is TGTGCCAGCAGCTTGAGAAGCGGTGCCTACAATGAGCAGTTCTTC. Residues: CASSLRSGAYNEQFF. The complete variable domain, with remaining parts taken from reference TRBV5-4 and TRBJ2-1, reads ETGVTQSPTHLIKTRGQQVTLRCSSQSGHNTVSWYQQALGQGPQFIFQYYREEENGRGNFPPRFSGLQFPNYSSELNVNALELDDSALYLCASSLRSGAYNEQFFGPGTRLTVL.

V and J are TRBV6-5 and TRBJ1-6; 8 bases are shared with TRBD1. Germline CDR1 reads MNHEY; CDR2 reads SVGAGI. This CDR3 is built from 15 residues. V was clipped by 6 bases and J by 10 bases; unmatched bases: 11. CDR3 bases: TGTGCCAGCAGGCTTCGACAGGGGAAAAGCTCACCCCTCCACTTT. Protein sequence: CASRLRQGKSSPLHF.

CDR3 DNA: TGTGCCAGCAGCGCGGGCAGCCACTCTGGAAACACCATATATTTT. Translation: CASSAGSHSGNTIYF. The chain uses TRBV25-1 and TRBJ1-3; D is uncertain. The CDR3 spans 15 residues. Trimming stripped 6 bases from V and 0 bases from J, with 12 bases between. Germline CDR1 and CDR2: MGHDK and SYGVNS.

This clone occurred a few times. The genes are TRBV15 and TRBJ1-2; 7 positions agree with TRBD1. V lost 5 bases, J lost 2 bases, and 5 bases stayed unmatched. Germline CDR1 and CDR2: LNHNV and YYDKDF (reference sequence). The CDR3 sequence is 14 residues long. This CDR3 reads CATSGDRVNYGYTF. CDR3 DNA sequence: TGTGCCACCAGCGGCGACAGGGTGAACTATGGCTACACCTTC.

This chain connects TRBV5-1 to TRBJ1-1; 8 bases are shared with TRBD1. This CDR3 is 14 amino acids long. With V trimmed by 7 bases and J by 11 bases, 16 bases remained unmatched. Germline lookup yields CDR1 SGHRS and CDR2 YFSETQ. The CDR3, as DNA: TGCGCCAGCGGAGAGATGACAGGGGCTCCTACGGCTTTCTTT. It encodes CASGEMTGAPTAFF.

This chain joins TRBV11-2 and TRBJ2-2, with 7 bases that match TRBD1. The CDR3 covers 15 residues. V lost 3 bases and J lost 0; bases outside the gene matches: 1. CDR1 is SGHAT, CDR2 FQNNGV, per germline. CDR3 loop: CASSFGTANTGELFF. CDR3 nucleotide sequence: TGTGCCAGCAGCTTCGGGACAGCGAACACCGGGGAGCTGTTTTTT.

This clone was seen only once. V gene TRBV6-2 or TRBV6-3 combines with J gene TRBJ1-4; no definite D call. V dropped 1 base and J dropped 17 bases, with 14 bases sitting between them. Germline-derived CDR1 and CDR2 are MNHEY and SVGEGT. There are 12 residues in the CDR3. The CDR3 reads CASSYYGARPFF. In nucleotides, the CDR3 is TGTGCCAGCAGTTACTACGGTGCGAGACCCTTTTTT.

This clone was detected a few times. The V and J genes are TRBV6-6 and TRBJ1-1; TRBD1 aligns across 9 bases. Per the germline V gene, CDR1 is MNHNY and CDR2 is SVGAGI (reference sequence). This CDR3 spans 16 amino acids. Losses at the gene ends were 5 bases for V and 4 bases for J; bases not matched to a gene: 11. The CDR3 bases are TGTGCCAGCAGTCGAGAGGGGCTGACAGGGGGCACTGAAGCTTTCTTT. This sequence encodes CASSREGLTGGTEAFF.

The genes are TRBV6-4 and TRBJ2-2; no definite D call. Trimming left V 5 bases short and J 5 bases short, with 12 bases between. The CDR3 consists of 14 residues. Per the germline V gene, CDR1 is MRHNA and CDR2 is SNTAGT. The CDR3 DNA reads as TGTGCCAGCAGTTTTGGCTTTGGGACCGGGGAGCTGTTTTTT. Its translation: CASSFGFGTGELFF.

The chain carries TRBV25-1 and TRBJ1-1, with a possible D match to TRBD1 (5 bases). Germline V gene sequence: CDR1 MGHDK, CDR2 SYGVNS. The CDR3 sequence is 17 residues long. V shed 3 bases and J shed 1 base, with 18 bases lying between them. CDR3 amino acids: CASSDHFRQGRNTEAFF. CDR3 sequence (DNA): TGTGCCAGCAGTGACCATTTCCGGCAGGGCCGGAACACTGAAGCTTTCTTT.

The chain recombines TRBV19 with TRBJ1-1; D uncertain. V shed 5 bases and J shed 0 bases, with 7 bases lying between them. Per germline, CDR1 LNHDA and CDR2 SQIVND (reference sequence). CDR3 length equals 13 residues. CDR3 residues: CASSGRLNTEAFF. In DNA, the CDR3 is TGTGCCAGTAGTGGGAGGCTGAACACTGAAGCTTTCTTT. The entire variable domain, with the rest obtained from reference TRBV19 and TRBJ1-1, is as follows: DGGITQSPKYLFRKEGQNVTLSCEQNLNHDAMYWYRQDPGQGLRLIYYSQIVNDFQKGDIAEGYSVSREKKESFPLTVTSAQKNPTAFYLCASSGRLNTEAFFGQGTRLTVV.

V is TRBV5-5 and J is TRBJ2-5; 8 nucleotides match TRBD1. The junction had 6 bases not matched to a gene; V was cut back by 3 bases and J by 5 bases. The CDR3 length is 14 residues. Germline V lookup: CDR1 SGHKS, CDR2 YYEKEE (reference sequence). CDR3 sequence (DNA): TGTGCCAGCAGCTGGGGACAGGTGGTCGAGACCCAGTACTTC. It encodes CASSWGQVVETQYF.

DNA for the CDR3: TGTGCCAGCAGCCCTGGGGGAGGGGGCAAGGGCGAGCAGTACTTC. It encodes CASSPGGGGKGEQYF. The chain is built from TRBV7-2 and TRBJ2-7; the D call may be TRBD1 or TRBD2 (7 bases each). Trimming left V 5 bases short and J 6 bases short, with 20 bases between. From germline, CDR1 is SGHTA and CDR2 FQGNSA. This CDR3 is 15 amino acids long.

This clone was observed a few times. The chain has TRBV2 and TRBJ1-5; 9 bases are a match to TRBD1. CDR1 SNHLY and CDR2 FYNNEI come from the germline V gene. There are 15 residues in the CDR3. V was clipped by 4 bases and J by 11 bases; unmatched bases: 12. The CDR3 DNA is TGTGCCAGCAGTGGACTGGGACAGGGAACCGTGGCCCAGCATTTT. Translating gives CASSGLGQGTVAQHF.

The sample holds a few counts of this clone. The CDR3 is CASRGTSGANEQFF. The CDR3 DNA reads as TGCGCCAGCAGAGGGACTAGCGGGGCTAATGAGCAGTTCTTC. The V and J genes are TRBV10-2 and TRBJ2-1, with 13 nucleotides matching TRBD2. The CDR3 consists of 14 residues. The germline V gene encodes CDR1 WSHSY and CDR2 SAAADI. V dropped 6 bases and J dropped 7; count of bases not matched to a gene: 3.

The gene calls are TRBV6-5 and TRBJ2-1; a possible D gene is TRBD1 (6 bases). The germline V gene encodes CDR1 MNHEY and CDR2 SVGAGI. Trimming shortened V by 7 bases and J by 5 bases, and 15 bases separated the two germline ends. The CDR3 contains 14 residues. Here the CDR3 DNA reads TGTGCCAGCACCCCCGGACAGCGTAACAATGAGCAGTTCTTC. Translating gives CASTPGQRNNEQFF.

The chain recombines TRBV2 with TRBJ1-3; D gene ambiguous. Germline values: CDR1 SNHLY, CDR2 FYNNEI. This CDR3 is built from 13 residues. With 10 bases removed from V and 0 bases from J, the gap between germline ends came to 10 bases. The CDR3 region is CAIVPVSGNTIYF. The CDR3 coding sequence is TGTGCCATCGTCCCCGTCTCTGGAAACACCATATATTTT.

The chain carries TRBV3-1 (or the pseudogene TRBV3-2) and TRBJ1-3, with TRBD1 identical over 9 bases. The V and J ends lost 1 base and 4 bases, in that order; junction bases with no gene match: 5. This CDR3 has 16 residues. Per germline, CDR1 LGHDT and CDR2 YNNKEL (reference sequence). The CDR3 nucleotides are TGTGCCAGCAGCCAAGGGACAGGGGTGTACGGAAACACCATATATTTT. Protein sequence: CASSQGTGVYGNTIYF.

This clone was recorded a few times. V and J are TRBV3-1 (or the pseudogene TRBV3-2) and TRBJ1-3; TRBD1 agrees at 8 bases. This CDR3 region has 17 residues. Germline lookup yields CDR1 LGHDT and CDR2 YNNKEL (reference sequence). V shed 2 bases, J shed 5 bases, and the junction held 11 bases outside the gene matches. CDR3 protein: CASSQLGQGGRRNTIYF. DNA for the CDR3: TGTGCCAGCAGCCAATTAGGACAGGGCGGAAGGAGAAACACCATATATTTT.

For the CDR3, the DNA is TGTGCCAGCAGCTTAATGGTTCAAGAGACCCAGTACTTC. Its protein is CASSLMVQETQYF. The chain combines TRBV11-2 with TRBJ2-5; D ambiguous. Germline values: CDR1 SGHAT, CDR2 FQNNGV. Trimming removed 2 bases at V and 2 bases at J, with 6 bases between. The CDR3 totals 13 residues.

The genes are TRBV6-5 and TRBJ1-2; the match to TRBD1 covers 8 bases. From germline, CDR1 is MNHEY and CDR2 SVGAGI. This CDR3 is 14 amino acids long. V was clipped by 7 bases and J by 4 bases; unmatched bases: 8. Written as DNA, the CDR3 is TGTGCCAGCACCCAAGGGACAGGTGGCTATGGCTACACCTTC. Translation gives CASTQGTGGYGYTF.

The gene calls are TRBV7-2 and TRBJ2-2, with D tentatively TRBD1 (6 bases). The CDR3 is made up of 15 amino acids. Per the germline V gene, CDR1 is SGHTA and CDR2 is FQGNSA. The V end was cut by 5 bases, the J end by 5 bases, with 15 bases between. The CDR3 loop is CASSTQGPLTGELFF. CDR3 DNA sequence: TGTGCCAGCAGCACCCAGGGGCCACTGACCGGGGAGCTGTTTTTT.

The chain has TRBV5-4 and TRBJ2-5; D is possibly TRBD1 or TRBD2 (5 bases each). Germline CDR1 reads SGHNT; CDR2 reads YYREEE (reference sequence). The CDR3 is 18 amino acids. V gave up 0 bases and J gave up 1 base, with 19 bases separating them. CDR3 amino acids: CASSLGRDRDGLQETQYF. The CDR3 region has the DNA TGTGCCAGCAGCTTGGGCCGGGACCGAGACGGGCTCCAAGAGACCCAGTACTTC. Variable domain in full (rest from reference TRBV5-4 and TRBJ2-5): ETGVTQSPTHLIKTRGQQVTLRCSSQSGHNTVSWYQQALGQGPQFIFQYYREEENGRGNFPPRFSGLQFPNYSSELNVNALELDDSALYLCASSLGRDRDGLQETQYFGPGTRLLVL.

The CDR3: CASSLGSSGSETQYF. In DNA, the CDR3 is TGCGCCAGCAGCTTGGGTAGTTCAGGTTCAGAGACCCAGTACTTC. This rearrangement joins TRBV5-1 to TRBJ2-5; D uncertain. Trimming took 0 bases from V and 4 from J, leaving 13 bases between them. The CDR3 is 15 residues long. Germline V gene lookup returns CDR1 SGHRS and CDR2 YFSETQ.

This chain connects TRBV29-1 to TRBJ2-7; no reliable D call. This CDR3 is 12 amino acids long. V lost 6 bases to trimming and J lost 2 bases, with 11 bases between them. The germline CDR1 and CDR2 sequences are SQVTM and ANQGSEA. Here the CDR3 reads CSVGPTTYEQYF. CDR3 bases: TGCAGCGTCGGGCCTACGACCTACGAGCAGTACTTC.

V and J are TRBV5-6 and TRBJ1-6, with no clear D. Germline CDR1 is SGHDT and CDR2 is YYEEEE. The CDR3 contains 14 residues. V was trimmed by 0 bases and J by 14 bases, leaving 15 bases between them. The CDR3 DNA follows: TGTGCCAGCAGCTTGGTAGTTGACCGGAGGACCCTCCACTTT. Translating gives CASSLVVDRRTLHF.

CDR3 amino acids: CASSSGRSWQETQYF. CDR3 sequence (DNA): TGTGCCAGCAGTTCGGGCCGTTCGTGGCAAGAGACCCAGTACTTC. The chain employs TRBV7-7 and TRBJ2-5, with D unresolved. The CDR3 is 15 amino acids. V lost 6 bases and J lost 2, with 16 bases in between. Germline lookup yields CDR1 SSHAT and CDR2 FNYEAQ (reference sequence).

The chain links TRBV7-9 to TRBJ2-5, with TRBD2 matching over 9 bases. J was trimmed by 4 bases and V by 5 bases; bases with no gene match: 11. Germline V lookup: CDR1 SEHNR, CDR2 FQNEAQ (reference sequence). CDR3 length: 16 residues. The CDR3 spells CASSRAGGPWGETQYF. In DNA form, the CDR3 reads TGTGCCAGCAGCCGCGCGGGGGGGCCGTGGGGAGAGACCCAGTACTTC.